These T cell receptor beta chains were read from a single sample in a study of T cell changes during pregnancy in multiple sclerosis. This table comes from immunoSEQ multiplex PCR, and its TCRdb copy is limited to in-frame clones, with some not included. Of around 53,000 clones listed, about 92% are singletons. The source was CD4+ T cells from peripheral blood mononuclear cells, collected after pregnancy. These receptor sequences come from a female donor with multiple sclerosis, enrolled in a pregnancy study. Each CDR3 is given with its conserved first and last residue. Each record gives: D gene, V gene, J gene, clone size, CDR3 protein, CDR3 DNA. The D gene is left open where the match is weak. Rows give clone size only sometimes, using once, few, many, or a class for an expanded clone.

D: TRBD1; V: TRBV7-3; J: TRBJ2-1; size: -; CDR3: CASSQAGGNYNEQFF; DNA: TGTGCCAGCAGCCAAGCAGGGGGCAACTACAATGAGCAGTTCTTC
D: TRBD1; V: TRBV5-4; J: TRBJ2-5; size: once; CDR3: CASSTGQGLGETQYF; DNA: TGTGCCAGCAGCACGGGACAGGGGCTGGGAGAGACCCAGTACTTC
D: -; V: TRBV30; J: TRBJ1-1; size: -; CDR3: CAWRGSSNTEAFF; DNA: TGTGCCTGGAGGGGCAGCTCGAACACTGAAGCTTTCTTT
D: TRBD2; V: TRBV9; J: TRBJ2-3; size: -; CDR3: CASRRLAGGSTDTQYF; DNA: TGTGCCAGCAGAAGACTAGCGGGGGGCAGCACAGATACGCAGTATTTT
D: -; V: TRBV21-1; J: TRBJ1-1; size: -; CDR3: CASSIGTGMTEAFF; DNA: TGTGCCAGCAGCATCGGGACAGGGATGACTGAAGCTTTCTTT
D: -; V: TRBV4-3; J: TRBJ2-2; size: -; CDR3: CASSQEEGGGRAGELFF; DNA: TGCGCCAGCAGCCAAGAGGAAGGGGGGGGAAGGGCCGGGGAGCTGTTTTTT
D: -; V: TRBV18; J: TRBJ1-5; size: -; CDR3: CASSPQGDQPQHF; DNA: TGTGCCAGCTCACCACAAGGAGATCAGCCCCAGCATTTT
D: TRBD2; V: TRBV4-1; J: TRBJ2-3; size: once; CDR3: CASSLAGGPETQYF; DNA: TGCGCCAGCAGCCTAGCGGGGGGGCCAGAGACGCAGTATTTT
D: TRBD2; V: TRBV4-3; J: TRBJ2-3; size: -; CDR3: CASSQGFIGLAGASSTDTQYF; DNA: TGCGCCAGCAGCCAAGGTTTCATAGGGCTAGCGGGAGCTTCTAGCACAGATACGCAGTATTTT
D: -; V: TRBV2; J: TRBJ2-7; size: -; CDR3: CASSENPRGYDF; DNA: TGTGCCAGCAGTGAAAACCCTCGGGGTTACGACTTC
D: -; V: TRBV30; J: TRBJ1-6; size: -; CDR3: CAWSRGSSADSPLHF; DNA: TGTGCCTGGAGCCGCGGCAGCTCGGCTGATTCACCCCTCCACTTT
D: -; V: TRBV30; J: TRBJ1-1; size: -; CDR3: CAWSPPIAGFEAFF; DNA: TGTGCCTGGAGTCCTCCTATTGCCGGGTTTGAAGCTTTCTTT
D: TRBD2; V: TRBV7-3; J: TRBJ2-3; size: -; CDR3: CASSLSPLAGGQDTQYF; DNA: TGTGCCAGCAGCTTAAGCCCTCTAGCGGGGGGGCAAGATACGCAGTATTTT
D: -; V: TRBV19; J: TRBJ2-1; size: -; CDR3: CASTLRRGNEQFF; DNA: TGTGCCAGTACCCTACGTCGAGGGAATGAGCAGTTCTTC
D: TRBD2; V: TRBV10-3; J: TRBJ2-2; size: -; CDR3: CAISRLAGRNTGELFF; DNA: TGTGCCATCAGTCGACTAGCGGGGAGAAACACCGGGGAGCTGTTTTTT
D: TRBD1; V: TRBV7-2; J: TRBJ1-1; size: -; CDR3: CASSQGQGASTEAFF; DNA: TGTGCCAGCAGCCAGGGACAGGGGGCGAGCACTGAAGCTTTCTTT
D: -; V: TRBV7-8; J: TRBJ2-2; size: -; CDR3: CASSLLETGELFF; DNA: TGTGCCAGCAGCTTACTAGAAACCGGGGAGCTGTTTTTT
D: -; V: TRBV4-2; J: TRBJ1-2; size: -; CDR3: CASSHGEGDYGYTF; DNA: TGTGCCAGCAGCCACGGGGAGGGGGACTATGGCTACACCTTC
D: -; V: TRBV7-3; J: TRBJ2-3; size: -; CDR3: CASSLRGGDTQYF; DNA: TGTGCCAGCAGCTTAAGAGGTGGGGATACGCAGTATTTT
D: -; V: TRBV20-1; J: TRBJ2-3; size: -; CDR3: CSARHHTQYF; DNA: TGCAGTGCTAGACATCATACGCAGTATTTT
D: -; V: TRBV25-1; J: TRBJ1-2; size: -; CDR3: CASRSLGYGYTF; DNA: TGTGCCAGCAGGTCGCTCGGGTATGGCTACACCTTC
D: -; V: TRBV7-2; J: TRBJ1-3; size: -; CDR3: CASSFGTQSLASGNTIYF; DNA: TGTGCCAGCAGCTTCGGGACTCAAAGCCTGGCCTCTGGAAACACCATATATTTT
D: -; V: TRBV6-1; J: TRBJ1-6; size: -; CDR3: CASSGPTVMKGSPLHF; DNA: TGTGCCAGCAGTGGACCGACAGTCATGAAGGGTTCACCCCTCCACTTT
D: -; V: TRBV5-4; J: TRBJ2-1; size: -; CDR3: CASSLPSGGGNEQFF; DNA: TGTGCCAGCAGCTTGCCTAGCGGAGGGGGCAATGAGCAGTTCTTC
D: TRBD1; V: TRBV9; J: TRBJ1-5; size: -; CDR3: CASSATGGYQPQHF; DNA: TGTGCCAGCAGCGCCACAGGGGGCTATCAGCCCCAGCATTTT
D: -; V: TRBV7-2; J: TRBJ1-6; size: -; CDR3: CASSLVNSPLHF; DNA: TGTGCCAGCAGTTTAGTAAATTCACCCCTCCACTTT
D: -; V: TRBV21-1; J: TRBJ2-5; size: -; CDR3: CASSKGSAEETQYF; DNA: TGTGCCAGCAGCAAGGGCAGTGCTGAAGAGACCCAGTACTTC